These T cell receptor beta chains were read from a single sample in a study of CD8+CD57+ T cells in acquired aplastic anemia. TCRdb used MiXCR to reprocess the reads, holding one entry per CDR3 protein. The sample comprises some 220,000 distinct CDR3 sequences, roughly 35% of which are singletons, and about 1.1% rests with the top ten. Sequencing was performed on sorted CD4+, CD8+, or CD8+CD57+ T cells (not recorded which) from PBMCs. Receptors originate from a human donor in good health, serving as a control. Both conserved end residues are part of each CDR3. D genes are given only for firm matches. Rows give clone size only sometimes, using once, few, many, or a class for an expanded clone.

J: TRBJ2-7; V: TRBV20-1; size: many; D: .; CDR3: CSAVRGPTYEQYF; DNA: TGCAGTGCAGTTAGGGGCCCAACCTACGAGCAGTACTTC
J: TRBJ2-1; V: TRBV5-1; size: .; D: .; CDR3: CATSLSSSYNEQFF; DNA: TGCGCCACCAGCCTTAGCAGCTCCTACAATGAGCAGTTCTTC
J: TRBJ2-7; V: TRBV20-1; size: many; D: TRBD2; CDR3: CSAFGTSGSGVHEQYF; DNA: TGCAGTGCTTTCGGGACTAGCGGGAGTGGGGTCCACGAGCAGTACTTC
J: TRBJ2-5; V: TRBV12-3/TRBV12-4; size: few; D: TRBD2; CDR3: CASSLSAGGRGGTQYF; DNA: TGTGCCAGCAGTTTATCGGCGGGAGGCCGGGGGGGGACCCAGTACTTC
J: TRBJ2-7; V: TRBV11-1; size: .; D: TRBD1; CDR3: CASSVGQGGRSYEQYF; DNA: TGTGCCAGCAGCGTCGGACAGGGTGGACGGTCCTACGAGCAGTACTTC
J: TRBJ2-1; V: TRBV4-2; size: many; D: .; CDR3: CASSQDLSREQFF; DNA: TGTGCCAGCAGCCAAGATTTAAGCCGGGAGCAGTTCTTC
J: TRBJ1-3; V: TRBV19; size: few; D: .; CDR3: CASSTSWGKNTIYF; DNA: TGTGCCAGTAGTACGAGTTGGGGAAAGAACACCATATATTTT
J: TRBJ1-1; V: TRBV5-1; size: many; D: .; CDR3: CATRPDLENTEAFF; DNA: TGCGCCACCCGCCCCGATCTGGAGAACACTGAAGCTTTCTTT
J: TRBJ1-2; V: TRBV15; size: .; D: .; CDR3: CATSSLGLYYGYTF; DNA: TGTGCCACCAGCAGCTTGGGACTGTACTATGGCTACACCTTC
J: TRBJ2-5; V: TRBV7-9; size: many; D: .; CDR3: CASSPRGTQYF; DNA: TGTGCCAGCAGCCCCAGGGGGACCCAGTACTTC
J: TRBJ1-2; V: TRBV27; size: few; D: .; CDR3: CATGFRDTGLGYTF; DNA: TGTGCCACCGGATTCCGGGACACCGGCTTAGGCTACACCTTC
J: TRBJ1-1; V: TRBV2; size: many; D: TRBD1; CDR3: CASSERSGGNTEAFF; DNA: TGTGCCAGCAGTGAAAGGTCAGGGGGGAACACTGAAGCTTTCTTT
J: TRBJ2-7; V: TRBV12-5; size: .; D: .; CDR3: CASGIQNGRLRLNSYEQYF; DNA: TGTGCTAGTGGTATACAAAACGGTCGCCTCCGACTAAACTCCTACGAGCAGTACTTC
J: TRBJ1-6; V: TRBV6-1; size: .; D: .; CDR3: CASSRLGSSYNSPLHF; DNA: TGTGCCAGCAGTCGGCTAGGATCCTCCTATAATTCACCCCTCCACTTT
J: TRBJ2-2; V: TRBV4-1; size: once; D: .; CDR3: CASSQEPGVSVTGELFF; DNA: TGCGCCAGCAGCCAAGAACCGGGCGTCAGCGTCACCGGGGAGCTGTTTTTT
J: TRBJ2-7; V: TRBV2; size: .; D: TRBD2; CDR3: CASSEGWTGYGLAGGYPYEPYF; DNA: TGTGCCAGCAGTGAAGGCTGGACAGGGTATGGTCTAGCGGGAGGCTACCCCTACGAGCCGTACTTC
J: TRBJ2-7; V: TRBV19; size: few; D: .; CDR3: CASSIDGTYSEQYF; DNA: TGTGCCAGTAGTATAGACGGGACATATTCCGAGCAGTACTTC
J: TRBJ2-5; V: TRBV29-1; size: .; D: TRBD1; CDR3: CSVRTGGSGETQYF; DNA: TGCAGCGTTAGGACAGGGGGGTCGGGAGAGACCCAGTACTTC
J: TRBJ2-7; V: TRBV4-1; size: many; D: TRBD2; CDR3: CASSQEGLAGRYEQYF; DNA: TGCGCCAGCAGCCAAGAAGGACTAGCGGGACGCTACGAGCAGTACTTC
J: TRBJ1-2; V: TRBV9; size: many; D: TRBD1; CDR3: CASSPDRGYGYTF; DNA: TGTGCCAGCAGCCCGGACAGGGGATATGGCTACACCTTC
J: TRBJ1-1; V: TRBV10-3; size: many; D: TRBD1; CDR3: CAISELSRQGNTEAFF; DNA: TGTGCCATCAGTGAGCTCTCCCGACAGGGCAACACTGAAGCTTTCTTT
J: TRBJ2-3; V: TRBV24-1; size: .; D: TRBD2; CDR3: CATLAGGSTDTQYF; DNA: TGTGCCACCCTAGCGGGAGGTAGCACAGATACGCAGTATTTT
J: TRBJ2-1; V: TRBV11-1; size: .; D: TRBD2; CDR3: CASSLSGGEYNEQFF; DNA: TGTGCCAGCAGCTTAAGCGGGGGGGAATACAATGAGCAGTTCTTC